A selection of T cell receptor beta chains follows, all from one sample in a study of radiotherapy plus CTLA-4 blockade in lung cancer. Assay used: immunoSEQ multiplex PCR; TCRdb lists only in-frame clones, some missing. The sample contains 85,000 to 100,000 clones, roughly 86% of which appear only once. The specimen comprised peripheral blood, sampled from a patient treated with radiotherapy plus ipilimumab. These receptors originate from a human donor with non-small cell lung cancer that progressed on radiotherapy plus ipilimumab. The CDR3 runs from the conserved cysteine through the conserved F or W. The D gene is left open where the match is weak. Clone size is shown for a subset of rows, as once, few, many or a class of expanded clone.

d_call	v_call	j_call	clone_size	cdr3_nt	cdr3_aa
NA	TRBV6-1	TRBJ1-1	NA	TGTGCCAGCAAAGTCACCCGTATGAACACTGAAGCTTTCTTT	CASKVTRMNTEAFF
NA	TRBV6-5	TRBJ2-7	NA	TGTGCCAGCAGGGCTCTCGCGGGTTTCTACGAGCAGTACTTC	CASRALAGFYEQYF
TRBD1	TRBV7-8	TRBJ2-1	NA	TGTGCCAGCAGCACAATAGTCGGGGACAGGGACCTACTAAATGAGCAGTTCTTC	CASSTIVGDRDLLNEQFF
NA	TRBV5-1	TRBJ1-2	NA	TGCGCCAGCAGCTCTTGGTTGGGGGCTAACTATGGCTACACCTTC	CASSSWLGANYGYTF
NA	TRBV5-4	TRBJ1-1	NA	TGTGCCAGCAGCTTGGCCGACAGCTCCCGGTGGGCTTTCTTT	CASSLADSSRWAFF
NA	TRBV23-1	TRBJ2-7	NA	TGCGCCAGCAGCCGGGACCGATCCTTCTACGAGCAGTACTTC	CASSRDRSFYEQYF
NA	TRBV4-2	TRBJ2-3	few	TGTGCCAGCAGCCAAGGATTGGCGGGAAGTGAGACAGATACGCAGTATTTT	CASSQGLAGSETDTQYF
NA	TRBV7-8	TRBJ1-6	once	TGTGCCAGCAGCTTAGAAAGGGCAGGGATCTTGTCACCCCTCCACTTT	CASSLERAGILSPLHF
NA	TRBV7-9	TRBJ2-2	NA	TGTGCCAGCAGCTTACTCCGGGGATCCACCGGGGAGCTGTTTTTT	CASSLLRGSTGELFF
TRBD2	TRBV10-3	TRBJ2-3	NA	TGTGCCACCCAAACTAGCGGGAGCGCAGATACGCAGTATTTT	CATQTSGSADTQYF
TRBD1	TRBV5-1	TRBJ2-3	NA	TGCGCCAGCAGCTCCTCCGGGACAGGGGTTGGAGATACGCAGTATTTT	CASSSSGTGVGDTQYF
NA	TRBV5-6	TRBJ1-1	NA	TGTGCCAGCAGCTTGATGGGAAATACAGGGTTGACTGAAGCTTTCTTT	CASSLMGNTGLTEAFF
TRBD1	TRBV19	TRBJ1-2	few	TGTGCCAGCACAACGGACAGGGGTAGTATTGATGGCTACACCTTC	CASTTDRGSIDGYTF
NA	TRBV11-2	TRBJ1-2	NA	TGTGCCAGCAGCTTAGAGGGTTTCTATGGCTACACCTTC	CASSLEGFYGYTF
NA	TRBV15	TRBJ1-4	NA	TGTGCCACCAGCATTGGGGTTGGTGAAAAACTGTTTTTT	CATSIGVGEKLFF
NA	TRBV30	TRBJ1-1	NA	TGTGCCTGGAGTGTGGGGATACGGAACACTGAAGCTTTCTTT	CAWSVGIRNTEAFF
TRBD1	TRBV6-5	TRBJ1-1	NA	TGTGCCAGCAGTTACTTTGCCAGGGGGCAAGCTTTCTTT	CASSYFARGQAFF
NA	TRBV1	TRBJ2-3	NA	TGCACCAGCAGCCGACTAGCGGGGGACACAGATACGCAGTATTTT	CTSSRLAGDTDTQYF
NA	TRBV4-3	TRBJ1-4	NA	TGCGCCAGCAGCCAAGAACGGCAGGGGTGGGGAAAACTGTTTTTT	CASSQERQGWGKLFF
NA	TRBV12-1	TRBJ1-2	NA	TGTGCCAGCAGCCACCCATTTTCCGGCTACACCTTC	CASSHPFSGYTF
TRBD1	TRBV19	TRBJ2-7	NA	TGTGCCAGTAGTATCAGCTTGGGACAGACCTACGAGCAGTACTTC	CASSISLGQTYEQYF
TRBD2	TRBV2	TRBJ2-1	NA	TGTGCCAGCAGTCGGGGACTAGCGGCAAGCTCCTACAATGAGCAGTTCTTC	CASSRGLAASSYNEQFF
TRBD1	TRBV19	TRBJ1-1	NA	TGTGCCAGTAGTATAAGAGGGGGCGGCACTGAAGCTTTCTTT	CASSIRGGGTEAFF